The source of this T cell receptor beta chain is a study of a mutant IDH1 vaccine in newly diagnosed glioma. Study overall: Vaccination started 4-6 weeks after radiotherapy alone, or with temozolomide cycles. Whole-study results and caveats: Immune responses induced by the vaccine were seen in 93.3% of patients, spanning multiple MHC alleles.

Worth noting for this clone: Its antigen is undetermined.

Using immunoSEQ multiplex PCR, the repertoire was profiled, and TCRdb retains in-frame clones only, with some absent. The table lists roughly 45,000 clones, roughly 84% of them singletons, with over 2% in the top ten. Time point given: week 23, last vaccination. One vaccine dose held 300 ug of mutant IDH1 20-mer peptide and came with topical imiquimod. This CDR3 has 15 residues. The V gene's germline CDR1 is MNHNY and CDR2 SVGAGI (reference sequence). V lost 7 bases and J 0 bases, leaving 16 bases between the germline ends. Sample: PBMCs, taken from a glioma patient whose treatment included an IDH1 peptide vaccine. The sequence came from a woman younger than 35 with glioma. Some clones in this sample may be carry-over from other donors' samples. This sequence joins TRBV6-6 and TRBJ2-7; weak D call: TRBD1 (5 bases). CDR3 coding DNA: TGTGCCAGCAAGCCGGAAGGGGCCAGCTCCTACGAGCAGTACTTC. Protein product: CASKPEGASSYEQYF.